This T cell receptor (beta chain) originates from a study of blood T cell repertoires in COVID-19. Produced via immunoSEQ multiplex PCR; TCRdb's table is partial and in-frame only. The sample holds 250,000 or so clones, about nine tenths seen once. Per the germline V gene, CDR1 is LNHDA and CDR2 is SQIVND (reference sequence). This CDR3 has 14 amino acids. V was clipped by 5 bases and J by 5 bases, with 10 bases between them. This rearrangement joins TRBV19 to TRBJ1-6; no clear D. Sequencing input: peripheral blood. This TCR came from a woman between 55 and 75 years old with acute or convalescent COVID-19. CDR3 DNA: TGTGCCAGTAGTGTGTCAGGTGATAATTCACCCCTCCACTTT. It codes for CASSVSGDNSPLHF.